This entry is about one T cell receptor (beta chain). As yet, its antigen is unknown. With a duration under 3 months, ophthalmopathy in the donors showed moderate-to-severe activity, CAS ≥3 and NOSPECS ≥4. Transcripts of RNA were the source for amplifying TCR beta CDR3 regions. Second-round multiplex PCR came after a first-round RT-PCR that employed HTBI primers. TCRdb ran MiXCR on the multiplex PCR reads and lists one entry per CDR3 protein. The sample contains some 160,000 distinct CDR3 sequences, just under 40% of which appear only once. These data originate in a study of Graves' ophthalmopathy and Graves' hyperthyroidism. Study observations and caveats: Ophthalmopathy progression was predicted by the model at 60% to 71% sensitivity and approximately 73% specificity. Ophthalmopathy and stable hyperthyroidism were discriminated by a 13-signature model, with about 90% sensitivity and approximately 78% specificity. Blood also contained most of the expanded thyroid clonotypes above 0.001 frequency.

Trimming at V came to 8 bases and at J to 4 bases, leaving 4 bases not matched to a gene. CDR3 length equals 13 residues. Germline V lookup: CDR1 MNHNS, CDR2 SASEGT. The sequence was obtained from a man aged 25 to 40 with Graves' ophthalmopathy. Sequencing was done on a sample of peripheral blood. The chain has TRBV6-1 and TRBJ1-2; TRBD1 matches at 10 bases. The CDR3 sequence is CASGRQGAYGYTF. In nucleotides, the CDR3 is TGTGCCAGCGGGCGACAGGGGGCCTATGGCTACACCTTC.